The present TCR beta chain was sequenced within a study of blood T cell repertoires in COVID-19. For the study at large: Sites in the United States, Italy and Spain provided acute and convalescent COVID-19 samples. PBMCs, B-cell-depleted T cells, or T cells were the source of the cDNA or gDNA that made up the material.

The V gene lost 6 bases and the J gene lost 2 bases, with 13 bases spanning the gap. This CDR3 has 14 residues. Germline V gives CDR1 MDHEN, CDR2 SYDVKM. Original analysis: Estimation of nucleated cell counts relied on the amplification of reference gene primers. Clones were sequenced by immunoSEQ multiplex PCR, and TCRdb holds only the in-frame ones, with some missing. V and J calls and clone size are given by that table; D and trimming were obtained from the DNA. The sample includes about 490,000 clones, over 75% of them seen just once. The chain employs TRBV28 and TRBJ1-1, with D maybe TRBD1 (5 bases). Sequenced: peripheral blood. This receptor was obtained from a human donor in a cohort sampled during active COVID-19. The CDR3 nucleotides read TGTGCCAGCAGAATACAGGCCACTAACACTGAAGCTTTCTTT. Amino acids: CASRIQATNTEAFF.